The 29 T cell receptor beta chains below come from one sample, sequenced in a study of OX40 agonist ivuxolimab in advanced cancers. Here immunoSEQ multiplex PCR was the method, and the copy in TCRdb shows in-frame clones only, minus some. Counted here are under 70,000 clones, 86% occurring once; the ten biggest clones make up around 8.3%. The starting material was CD4+ or CD8+ T cells sorted from blood, obtained in a trial of the OX40 agonist ivuxolimab. These receptors were obtained from an adult with an advanced solid tumor such as melanoma, head and neck, liver or kidney cancer.

The table lists this clone with a few counts. J is TRBJ1-1 and V is TRBV7-3; no reliable D call. The V end lost 1 base, the J end lost 8 bases, and 14 bases lay between the germline ends. Germline-derived CDR1 and CDR2 are SGHTA and FQGTGA. The CDR3 is 14 amino acids. Here the CDR3 reads CASSLNPGPEEAFF. CDR3 sequence (DNA): TGTGCCAGCAGCTTAAACCCCGGCCCGGAGGAAGCTTTCTTT.

This chain connects TRBV7-2 to TRBJ1-1; D gene ambiguous. Trimming left V 5 bases short and J 3 bases short, with 16 bases between. The CDR3 consists of 15 residues. Germline V gene lookup returns CDR1 SGHTA and CDR2 FQGNSA. The CDR3 bases are TGTGCCAGCAGCCCCACGAGGAGGATGGACACTGAAGCTTTCTTT. Protein: CASSPTRRMDTEAFF.

The V gene is TRBV6-6, the J gene TRBJ2-2; no firm D call. V gave up 7 bases and J gave up 6 bases, with 21 bases separating them. The CDR3 extends over 16 amino acids. The germline V gene encodes CDR1 MNHNY and CDR2 SVGAGI (reference sequence). The CDR3, as DNA: TGTGCCAGCACCCTTACTGTGGGGTCGTACCCCGGGGAGCTGTTTTTT. Its protein is CASTLTVGSYPGELFF.

CDR3 coding DNA: TGTGCCAGCACCGTAAGGGGAAATAATTCACCCCTCCACTTT. Protein product: CASTVRGNNSPLHF. The chain couples TRBV2 to TRBJ1-6, with D perhaps matching TRBD1 (5 bases). V lost 7 bases, J lost 5 bases, and 12 bases lay in between. This CDR3 spans 14 amino acids. Germline loops: CDR1 SNHLY, CDR2 FYNNEI.

This sequence joins TRBV7-2 and TRBJ2-1; unclear D gene. The germline V gene has CDR1 SGHTA and CDR2 FQGNSA. Deletions cut 5 bases from V and 4 bases from J, with 3 bases between. The CDR3 is 11 residues long. DNA for the CDR3: TGTGCCAGCAGCCCATACAATGAGCAGTTCTTC. The encoded protein is CASSPYNEQFF.

This chain joins TRBV2 and TRBJ2-1, with a tentative D call TRBD1 (6 bases). This CDR3 is built from 14 residues. Between the trimmed V and J ends, which lost 4 bases and 4 bases, there was a span of 11 bases. Germline values: CDR1 SNHLY, CDR2 FYNNEI. The CDR3 sequence: CASSAGRGYNEQFF. The DNA for the CDR3 is TGTGCCAGCAGTGCGGGCAGGGGTTACAATGAGCAGTTCTTC.

The chain has TRBV7-8 and TRBJ1-1, with TRBD1 identical over 9 bases. V was clipped by 5 bases and J by 5 bases; unmatched bases: 3. The CDR3 totals 13 residues. Germline CDR1 reads SGHVS; CDR2 reads FQNEAQ. CDR3 amino acids: CASSVTGGTEAFF. The DNA for the CDR3 is TGTGCCAGCAGCGTGACAGGGGGGACTGAAGCTTTCTTT.

CDR3 sequence (DNA): TGTGCCAGCAGCTTAGAACTAGCGGGGGCATACTTC. Protein product: CASSLELAGAYF. V and J are TRBV7-8 and TRBJ2-5, with 11 bases lining up with TRBD2. Germline values: CDR1 SGHVS, CDR2 FQNEAQ. The junction had 3 bases not matched to a gene; V was cut back by 1 base and J by 14 bases. This CDR3 spans 12 amino acids.

Worth noting for this clone: The sample holds other DNA sequences that translate to the same CDR3. The chain carries TRBV7-9 and TRBJ2-6; TRBD2 is a possible D gene (6 bases). The germline V gene has CDR1 SEHNR and CDR2 FQNEAQ (reference sequence). The CDR3 is made up of 15 amino acids. The V and J ends lost 5 bases and 2 bases respectively, with 10 bases between them. CDR3 region: CASSLREAGANVLTF. The CDR3 DNA is TGTGCCAGCAGCCTCAGGGAGGCTGGGGCCAACGTCCTGACTTTC.

The V call is TRBV11-3, the J call TRBJ2-3; D not resolved. Germline CDR1 reads SGHNT; CDR2 reads YENEEA. Trimming left V 5 bases short and J 2 bases short, with 14 bases between. The CDR3 loop spans 15 amino acids. In nucleotides, the CDR3 is TGTGCCAGCAGCCTCGGCCAACTATCCACAGATACGCAGTATTTT. Translation: CASSLGQLSTDTQYF.

The V call is TRBV5-1, the J call TRBJ2-2; tentatively, D is TRBD2 (7 bases). CDR1 and CDR2 from the germline V gene are SGHRS and YFSETQ. Trimming cost V 5 bases and J 5 bases, with 13 bases left between them. The CDR3 totals 14 residues. The CDR3 reads CASREGGPTGELFF. The CDR3 bases are TGCGCCAGCAGGGAGGGGGGGCCGACCGGGGAGCTGTTTTTT.

The chain has TRBV5-1 and TRBJ2-5, with 8 bases lining up with TRBD1. The ends lost 0 bases at V and 3 bases at J; junction bases unmatched: 4. Per the germline V gene, CDR1 is SGHRS and CDR2 is YFSETQ. There are 15 residues in the CDR3. The CDR3, as DNA: TGCGCCAGCAGCTTGGGGACAGGGAAGAAAGAGACCCAGTACTTC. Protein: CASSLGTGKKETQYF.

The J gene is TRBJ2-1, the V gene TRBV4-2, with no clear D. The germline CDR1 and CDR2 sequences are LGHNA and YNFKEQ. CDR3 length: 15 residues. The ends were cut back, 4 bases at V and 3 bases at J, with 13 bases in the middle. CDR3 DNA sequence: TGTGCCAGCAGCCCTCGAGAGGTAGGCTACAATGAGCAGTTCTTC. Translated, it gives CASSPREVGYNEQFF.

The CDR3 DNA is TGTGCCAGCAGCCCCCTAGGGGCCCAAAGCGCAGATACGCAGTATTTT. Translating it yields CASSPLGAQSADTQYF. The rearrangement links TRBV7-2 to TRBJ2-3; tentatively, D is TRBD1 (5 bases). The germline V gene encodes CDR1 SGHTA and CDR2 FQGNSA. This CDR3 has 16 amino acids. Trimming stripped 5 bases from V and 4 bases from J, with 19 bases between.

The rearrangement links TRBV7-2 to TRBJ1-2; D not resolved. The CDR3 has 12 amino acids. V lost 1 base to trimming and J lost 2 bases, with 2 bases between them. CDR1 SGHTA and CDR2 FQGNSA come from the germline V gene. The CDR3 DNA follows: TGTGCCAGCAGCTTAGGGAACTATGGCTACACCTTC. Residues: CASSLGNYGYTF.

The CDR3 DNA reads as TGTGCCAGCTCACCTCAGGGAGGCGACGCCGGGGAGCTGTTTTTT. Encoded protein: CASSPQGGDAGELFF. This chain links TRBV18 with TRBJ2-2, with D maybe TRBD2 (6 bases). V lost 3 bases and J lost 6, with 14 bases in between. The CDR3 is 15 amino acids. Germline CDR1 is KGHSH and CDR2 is LQKENI.

This sequence joins TRBV11-3 and TRBJ2-5, with TRBD1 matching over 9 bases. The CDR3 is 14 residues long. V trimming: 5 bases; J trimming: 3 bases; junction bases outside the gene matches: 4. The germline V gene has CDR1 SGHNT and CDR2 YENEEA. The CDR3 coding sequence is TGTGCCAGCAGCCCGGGACAGGGCAAAGAGACCCAGTACTTC. Translating gives CASSPGQGKETQYF. Full variable domain (outside the CDR3, taken from reference TRBV11-3 and TRBJ2-5): EAGVVQSPRYKIIEKKQPVAFWCNPISGHNTLYWYLQNLGQGPELLIRYENEEAVDDSQLPKDRFSAERLKGVDSTLKIQPAELGDSAVYLCASSPGQGKETQYFGPGTRLLVL.

This clone was recorded once. The rearrangement joins TRBV6-5 to TRBJ1-2, with TRBD1 as a possible D gene (6 bases). The CDR3 loop spans 14 amino acids. V was shortened by 6 bases and J by 2 bases, with 13 bases between the two germline ends. Germline values: CDR1 MNHEY, CDR2 SVGAGI. The CDR3 nucleotides read TGTGCCAGCAGCACGACAGGTCCCAACTATGGCTACACCTTC. Its protein product is CASSTTGPNYGYTF.

CDR3 coding DNA: TGTGCCAGCAGTTACTCGGGACAGGGTTTGTATGGCTACACCTTC. This translates into CASSYSGQGLYGYTF. The chain carries TRBV6-5 and TRBJ1-2; 9 bases align to TRBD1. Trimming removed 0 bases from V and 5 bases from J; junction bases left unmatched: 4. This CDR3 is built from 15 residues. The germline V gene has CDR1 MNHEY and CDR2 SVGAGI.

The chain carries TRBV6-5 and TRBJ1-5; tentatively, D is TRBD1 (5 bases). Trimming pared 5 bases from V and 6 bases from J, leaving 14 bases between. The CDR3 covers 14 residues. CDR1 and CDR2 from the germline V gene are MNHEY and SVGAGI. The CDR3 sequence: CASSRQGLGQPQHF. DNA for the CDR3: TGTGCCAGCAGTCGGCAGGGCTTAGGTCAGCCCCAGCATTTT.

This clone was recorded only once. The chain employs TRBV21-1 and TRBJ2-7. TRBV21-1 is noted as a pseudogene. The CDR3 runs 14 residues. The CDR3 reads CASSKGGAGPEQYF. The CDR3 nucleotides read TGTGCCAGCAGCAAAGGGGGGGCAGGGCCCGAGCAGTACTTC.

This clone was recorded only once. The V call is TRBV15, the J call TRBJ2-2; the D is unclear. Germline V gene data show CDR1 as LNHNV and CDR2 as YYDKDF (reference sequence). With 1 base removed from V and 0 bases from J, the gap between germline ends came to 9 bases. This CDR3 has 16 amino acids. Written as DNA, the CDR3 is TGTGCCACCAGCAGAGTGAGACCAGCGAACACCGGGGAGCTGTTTTTT. It specifies CATSRVRPANTGELFF.

Only one count was recorded for this clone. The chain links TRBV29-1 to TRBJ2-6, with a tentative D call TRBD2 (6 bases). CDR1 SQVTM and CDR2 ANQGSEA come from the germline V gene. The V gene lost 7 bases and the J gene lost 7 bases, with 17 bases spanning the gap. The CDR3 has 14 residues. CDR3 nucleotide sequence: TGCAGCGCCCGTGCCCGGGAGTACGCCAACGTCCTGACTTTC. It codes for CSARAREYANVLTF. Full variable domain (remainder filled in from reference TRBV29-1 and TRBJ2-6): SAVISQKPSRDICQRGTSLTIQCQVDSQVTMMFWYRQQPGQSLTLIATANQGSEATYESGFVIDKFPISRPNLTFSTLTVSNMSPEDSSIYLCSARAREYANVLTFGAGSRLTVL.

Notes on this clone: A read error may produce the germline difference seen at one junction end. This rearrangement joins TRBV7-7 to TRBJ2-2; no reliable D call. There are 14 residues in the CDR3. Germline CDR1 SSHAT, CDR2 FNYEAQ (reference sequence). CDR3 residues: CASSPAAGPGELFF. As DNA, the CDR3 is TGTGCTAGCAGCCCCGCGGCCGGGCCCGGGGAGCTGTTTTTT.

This clone has just one count. This sequence joins TRBV19 and TRBJ2-3; 7 bases are shared with TRBD1. The CDR3 length is 14 residues. V dropped 6 bases and J dropped 3; count of bases not matched to a gene: 6. Per germline, CDR1 LNHDA and CDR2 SQIVND (reference sequence). The CDR3 region has the DNA TGTGCCAGTAGAGGGGGCCTCGGGACAGATACGCAGTATTTT. Translating gives CASRGGLGTDTQYF.

The chain employs TRBV9 and TRBJ2-7; 10 nucleotides align to TRBD2. Looked up from germline, CDR1 is SGDLS and CDR2 is YYNGEE. V shed 0 bases and J 3 bases; nucleotides not matched to a gene: 6. The CDR3 sequence is 16 residues long. This CDR3 reads CASSVGGTSAYYEQYF. The DNA for the CDR3 is TGTGCCAGCAGCGTAGGAGGGACTAGCGCTTACTACGAGCAGTACTTC.

The count of this clone is one. The V and J genes are TRBV21-1 and TRBJ1-2. TRBV21-1 is noted as a pseudogene. The CDR3 covers 15 residues. This chain's CDR3 is CARERALQEDYGYTF. The CDR3 DNA sequence: TGTGCCAGGGAGCGGGCCTTACAGGAGGATTATGGCTACACCTTC.

The chain is built from TRBV28 and TRBJ2-7, with D tentatively TRBD1 (5 bases). V was cut by 3 bases and J by 2 bases, with 17 bases left in between. In germline, CDR1 is MDHEN, CDR2 SYDVKM. The CDR3 contains 16 residues. The chain's CDR3 is CASSLNGETATYEQYF. The DNA for the CDR3 is TGTGCCAGCAGTTTGAATGGTGAGACAGCAACCTACGAGCAGTACTTC.

The chain combines TRBV6-1 with TRBJ2-1; D is ambiguous. V was pared by 3 bases and J by 10 bases, with 16 bases between. Germline CDR1 MNHNS, CDR2 SASEGT. The CDR3 has 14 residues. The CDR3 bases are TGTGCCAGCAGTGAGGTCGGCGGTTCGTGGGAGCAGTTCTTC. This codes for CASSEVGGSWEQFF.